Given below is one T cell receptor (beta chain) in context. The antigen this receptor binds is unknown. Base qualities are missing; no much larger clone stands one base away. This sample is drawn from a study of shared clonotypes between healthy human individuals (dated by TCRdb to 2018 to 2021). The study in broad terms: Two women and a few men aged 18 to 49 years were included in the cohort. Different laboratories and diverse techniques were used to prepare libraries and sequence TCR repertoires, to increase sequencing depth and limit assay-specific biases. Per donor, leukapheresis produced somewhere between about 0.94 and 9 billion PBMCs. To estimate repertoire size and how much clonotypes are shared between individuals, the study performed deep sequencing of blood TCR repertoires from a handful of healthy adults. For each donor, CD4 naive and CD4 memory were each run on three plates, CD8 naive on two plates, and CD8 memory on one plate. What the work shows at the level of the full study, not this receptor alone: The small number of donors limited the genetic and exposure-history diversity represented. Pairwise subsampling indicated that sequencing depth was expected to affect the degree of clonotype sharing among donors. Only blood was sampled, and tissue TCR repertoires likely differ from those in blood. When four donors were compared, the shared fraction of clonotypes was about 5% for naive CD4, around 4% for naive CD8, more than 2% for memory CD4, and 0.35% to 0.4% for memory CD8. Higher generation probabilities were observed for clonotypes shared by all four sorted-subset donors than for non-shared clonotypes. Even with the large sequencing depth, rarefaction of the sorted-subset datasets indicated that sequencing was incomplete. Naive subsets generally had larger estimated clonotype richness than memory subsets.

TCR CDR3 regions were amplified from genomic DNA by multiplex PCR using the deep immunoSEQ assay. For each cell subset, the extracted genomic DNA was distributed evenly across all wells of several immunoSEQ 96-well plates, and each plate served as one replicate. For sorted subsets, roughly 200 ng of genomic DNA, equivalent to 25,000 to 30,000 T cell genomes, went into each replicate PCR. The purified libraries were quantified using a Qubit 3.0 fluorometer, sized with a Bioanalyzer 2100, and then quantified again using the KAPA Library Quantification kit. Every immunoSEQ 96-well plate was sequenced on a separate single-read 150-cycle Illumina NextSeq 550 flow cell. The authors' pipeline ran thus. Because the immunoSEQ output included only junctional sequences and no quality scores, the filtering could not be the same as the filtering used for full-length reads. Sequences were annotated with PyIR, a Python wrapper for IgBLAST v1.9, and V/J genes and CDR3 were assigned using IMGT germline references. Reads were removed for weak V/J assignments (E-value above 1e-6), missing CDR3, stop codons, out-of-frame junctions, or ambiguous translated residues. A V3J clonotype was defined by an identical inferred V gene, J gene, and CDR3 amino acid sequence. Percentage overlap between repertoires was computed as shared unique clonotypes divided by the size of the smaller repertoire. Richness of each repertoire was evaluated using RTK rarefaction, the Chao1 estimator, and Recon v2.1 estimates of unobserved clonotypes. Generation probabilities were computed with OLGA for all TCRbeta clonotypes obtained by the gDNA method from a handful of donors. TCRdb carries this immuneACCESS record with in-frame sequences only. Its versions omit some clonotypes, under half of them owing to an unresolved V gene in the studies checked, with the rest unexplained. The DNA gave D and trimming, while V, J and clone size come from that table. The sample profile shows about 380,000 clones; 95% to 97% of them were found once. Clones ranked in the top ten supply more than 0.3% of the sample.

Healthy HIV-negative adults with no recently reported acute infections or vaccinations were included as donors. Only Caucasian adults living in Nashville, Tennessee, USA were represented among the donors. CD8 memory samples combined magnetically selected CD45RO+ cells with CCR7-negative CD45RA+ effector memory (TemRA) cells. Blood was collected by leukapheresis, and PBMCs were isolated by Ficoll-Histopaque density gradient centrifugation and then cryopreserved in liquid nitrogen vapor phase. Analytical flow cytometry was used to check the purity and quantity of each magnetically sorted T cell population. From each sorted fraction, genomic DNA was isolated and quantified by UV absorbance on a Nanodrop 2000c. From its cysteine to its phenylalanine, the CDR3 spans 14 amino acids. CDR3 DNA only is kept here, 42 bases in frame from base 1. CDR1 and CDR2 are drawn from the germline V gene: MNHEY, SVGAGI. V sheds 6 bases and J sheds 4 bases, leaving 16 bases between their ends.

The rearrangement joined TRBV6-5 to TRBJ2-7; TRBD1 is perhaps the D gene, given 5 matching bases. Sequenced material: memory CD8+ T cells sorted from blood. The sample's cell subset or site, from its label and the paper: CD45RO+ cells pooled with CCR7-negative TemRA cells. This clonotype was sampled from a man aged 25-45 years in good health. The sequence in DNA is TGTGCCAGCAGAAGGGCTGGAGCAGGGTACGAGCAGTACTTC. It codes for CASRRAGAGYEQYF.